The rows below give T cell receptor beta chains drawn from one sample of a study of cytomegalovirus exposure and HLA in healthy donors. Assay used: immunoSEQ multiplex PCR; TCRdb lists only in-frame clones, some missing. The table lists 150,000 to 200,000 clones, around four fifths of them singletons, with roughly 1.4% in the top ten. The source material was PBMCs. The receptors here all came from a woman aged 25 to 39 in good health and CMV-seronegative. CDR3s include the opening cysteine and the closing phenylalanine or tryptophan. A D gene is named only where the DNA matches it firmly. Only some rows state a clone size, as once, few, many or a class for expanded clones.

>TRBJ1-6|few|-|TRBV6-5
TGTGCCAGCAGTTACTCGAGGCAGATAAATAATTCACCCCTCCACTTT
CASSYSRQINNSPLHF
>TRBJ2-7|-|TRBD2|TRBV19
TGTGCCAGTAGTGTAAGCCGAGGACTAAGCGGGGGTTACGAGCAGTACTTC
CASSVSRGLSGGYEQYF
>TRBJ1-4|few|-|TRBV7-9
TGTGCCAGCAGCTCCTCGGGAGGGTCTAATGAAAAACTGTTTTTT
CASSSSGGSNEKLFF
>TRBJ2-2|-|TRBD2|TRBV30
TGTGCCTGGAGGAGGGGAGGGCCGAACACCGGGGAGCTGTTTTTT
CAWRRGGPNTGELFF
>TRBJ1-2|few|-|TRBV7-2
TGTGCCAGCAGCTTAGCCTCCAGGGAAGATGGCTACACCTTC
CASSLASREDGYTF
>TRBJ1-5|-|TRBD1|TRBV6-1
TGTGCCAGCAGTGAAGGGACAGGGGGCTTCGGGCAGCCCCAGCATTTT
CASSEGTGGFGQPQHF
>TRBJ1-4|-|TRBD1|TRBV11-2
TGTGCCAGCAGTCTATCGGGACAGTCGTTGGGAAAACTGTTTTTT
CASSLSGQSLGKLFF
>TRBJ2-7|-|-|TRBV5-6
TGTGCCAGCAGCTCAATGCGGCAGGGGTACGAGCAGTACTTC
CASSSMRQGYEQYF
>TRBJ2-7|-|TRBD1|TRBV11-2
TGTGCCAGCACGGACAGGGCAACCTACGAGCAGTACTTC
CASTDRATYEQYF
>TRBJ2-2|-|TRBD1|TRBV5-1
TGCGCCAGCAGCTATATTCCGGGACAGGGGAGCGGGGAGCTGTTTTTT
CASSYIPGQGSGELFF
>TRBJ2-7|-|-|TRBV19
TGTGCCAGTAGGAAGGACAGCCCCTACGAGCAGTACTTC
CASRKDSPYEQYF
>TRBJ2-2|-|TRBD1|TRBV2
TGTGCCAGCAGTGGGGACAGCCTTTCGAACACCGGGGAGCTGTTTTTT
CASSGDSLSNTGELFF
>TRBJ1-5|-|-|TRBV28
TGTGCCAGCAGACCTTCAGGGGGCAATCAGCCCCAGCATTTT
CASRPSGGNQPQHF
>TRBJ2-7|-|-|TRBV30
TGTGCCTGGAGTGCTAAGGGGAACGAGCAGTACTTC
CAWSAKGNEQYF
>TRBJ2-2|-|-|TRBV11-3
TGTGCCAGCAGCTTAGACCCCGGGGAGGCCGGGGAGCTGTTTTTT
CASSLDPGEAGELFF
>TRBJ2-5|-|TRBD2|TRBV7-2
TGTGCCAGCAGCTTAGTATTCTCGGGGGGGAGCGAGACCCAGTACTTC
CASSLVFSGGSETQYF
>TRBJ2-5|-|TRBD2|TRBV5-1
TGCGCCAGCAGCAGTGGACTAGCGGGGAGGGAGACCCAGTACTTC
CASSSGLAGRETQYF
>TRBJ2-2|-|TRBD1|TRBV15
TGTGCCACCAGCAGGGTCGGGACAGTACTAGCGAACACCGGGGAGCTGTTTTTT
CATSRVGTVLANTGELFF
>TRBJ2-7|-|TRBD2|TRBV6-5
TGTGCCAGCAGTTACTCGATTCTAGCGGGGGGGTTGGAGCAGTACTTC
CASSYSILAGGLEQYF
>TRBJ2-7|-|-|TRBV15
TGTGCCACCAGCAGAGGACTCGGCCGACAGGGCCAAGGCGGAGGGTACGAGCAGTACTTC
CATSRGLGRQGQGGGYEQYF
>TRBJ2-7|-|-|TRBV18
TGTGCCAGCTCACCAGAGGACAGTCAAGAGCAGTACTTC
CASSPEDSQEQYF
>TRBJ2-3|-|-|TRBV5-6
TGTGCCAGCAGCACGCGGGACTCACCCTCGGGCACAGATACGCAGTATTTT
CASSTRDSPSGTDTQYF
>TRBJ1-2|-|-|TRBV30
TGTGCCTGGAGAGCAGGGCAAAACTATGGCTACACCTTC
CAWRAGQNYGYTF
>TRBJ1-5|-|-|TRBV27
TGTGCCAGCAGACGGACAGCTAGCAATCAGCCCCAGCATTTT
CASRRTASNQPQHF
>TRBJ2-7|-|TRBD1|TRBV5-1
TGCGCCAGCAGCAACGGACAGGGAAAATACCAAAAATCCTACGAGCAGTACTTC
CASSNGQGKYQKSYEQYF
>TRBJ1-1|few|TRBD1|TRBV5-4
TGTGCCAGCAGCTTTAGGGACAGGAACACTGAAGCTTTCTTT
CASSFRDRNTEAFF
>TRBJ2-5|-|-|TRBV5-4
TGTGCCAGCGCCCGGAGGGCGGACCAAGAGACCCAGTACTTC
CASARRADQETQYF
>TRBJ1-1|few|TRBD1|TRBV13
TGTGCCAGCAGCCAGCGAGGACAGGCCAAACGGGCTTTCTTT
CASSQRGQAKRAFF
>TRBJ1-5|few|TRBD1|TRBV2
TGTGCCAGCAAGGCAGGGGGCGAAAGTCAGCCCCAGCATTTT
CASKAGGESQPQHF
>TRBJ2-2|-|TRBD1|TRBV19
TGTGCCAGTAGTGGAGGGACAGGGAACACCGGGGAGCTGTTTTTT
CASSGGTGNTGELFF
>TRBJ1-6|-|TRBD1|TRBV4-1
TGCGCCAGCAGCCAAGGGGACAGGGGAACTAATTCACCCCTCCACTTT
CASSQGDRGTNSPLHF
>TRBJ1-5|-|-|TRBV5-1
TGCGCCAGCAGCTTGTCGGGGGACAGCAATCAGCCCCAGCATTTT
CASSLSGDSNQPQHF
>TRBJ2-7|-|-|TRBV5-4
TGTGCCAGCAGCTTGGCCTTCTCCTACGAGCAGTACTTC
CASSLAFSYEQYF
>TRBJ1-1|-|TRBD1|TRBV30
TGTGCCTGGAGTCACAGGGGGGCGGCTGAAGCTTTCTTT
CAWSHRGAAEAFF
>TRBJ2-5|-|-|TRBV15
TGTGCCACCAGCAGAGTGAGACTGGTCGGAGGGAGAAAAGAGACCCAGTACTTC
CATSRVRLVGGRKETQYF
>TRBJ1-6|once|-|TRBV6-1
TGTGCCAGCAGTGAGGCCCTCCCTTATCCCCTCCACTTT
CASSEALPYPLHF
>TRBJ1-6|few|-|TRBV14
TGCGGGGGTCACCGCGTCAATTCACCCCTCCACTTT
CGGHRVNSPLHF
>TRBJ2-1|few|-|TRBV4-1
TGTGCCAGCAGCCAAGACCTCAATGAGCAGTTCTTC
CASSQDLNEQFF
>TRBJ1-5|-|TRBD1|TRBV10-1
TGCGCCAGCAGTGAGTCCCTCGGACAGGGGAAGGGCTCTAGCAATCAGCCCCAGCATTTT
CASSESLGQGKGSSNQPQHF
>TRBJ2-7|-|TRBD1|TRBV7-9
TGTGCCAGCAGCTCAATAAGGTTCCTATTTGGGACAGCCAACGAGCAGTACTTC
CASSSIRFLFGTANEQYF
>TRBJ2-1|once|TRBD2|TRBV5-4
TGTGCCAGCAGCTTGGCCGTTAGCGGGGGCCTGAGCTCCTACAATGAGCAGTTCTTC
CASSLAVSGGLSSYNEQFF
>TRBJ1-2|-|-|TRBV5-4
TGTGCCAGCAGCTTGGAGGCAGGGGTTGGGGGCTACACCTTC
CASSLEAGVGGYTF
>TRBJ1-5|-|-|TRBV19
TGTGCCAGTAGTACCGAAGCTTATAGCAATCAGCCCCAGCATTTT
CASSTEAYSNQPQHF